This T cell receptor beta chain is drawn from a study of blood T cells in healthy people across ages. Regarding the study as a whole: Because sorting was not performed, PBMCs prevented conclusive naive versus antigen-experienced comparison.

Combining a sample-barcoded 5' primer with a J-beta primer mix, a second PCR ran for 7 to 11 cycles. TCRdb processed the 5' RACE reads anew with MiXCR; each CDR3 protein has one entry. The table lists 600,000 to 1,000,000 distinct CDR3 sequences, 58% of them singletons, with around 22% in the top ten. Comment on this clonotype: The target antigen is unknown.

For every donor, a draw yielded roughly 9.3 milliliters of peripheral blood. This CDR3 has 13 amino acids. The germline gives CDR1 DFQATT, CDR2 SNEGSKA (reference sequence). The chain links TRBV20-1 to TRBJ2-5; 9 bases match TRBD1. The closer fit of TRBJ2-7 to the DNA end suggests the J call may be wrong. The sequenced sample consisted of blood. The receptor's source is a man between 25 and 39 years old in good health. The CDR3 bases are TGCAGTGCTAGAGTGGGACAGGGATACGAGCAGTACTTC. It encodes CSARVGQGYEQYF.